Below are 11 T cell receptor beta chains sequenced from a single sample in a study of shared clonotypes between healthy human individuals. Using immunoSEQ multiplex PCR, the repertoire was profiled, and TCRdb retains in-frame clones only, with some absent. Among under 1,100,000 clones listed, 65% to 80% were seen once. Material: memory CD4+ T cells sorted from blood. Documented subset: CD45RA-negative fraction. Receptors originate from a man aged 18 to 29 in good health.

The V gene is TRBV7-8, the J gene TRBJ2-7, with 15 bases matching TRBD2. V was clipped by 1 base and J by 2 bases; unmatched bases: 9. This CDR3 is built from 19 residues. The germline V gene encodes CDR1 SGHVS and CDR2 FQNEAQ. CDR3: CASSLDTGLAGGPPYEQYF. The CDR3 coding sequence is TGTGCCAGCAGCTTAGATACCGGACTAGCGGGGGGGCCCCCCTACGAGCAGTACTTC. Using reference TRBV7-8 and TRBJ2-7 for the parts outside the CDR3, the full variable domain is GAGVSQSPRYKVAKRGQDVALRCDPISGHVSLFWYQQALGQGPEFLTYFQNEAQLDKSGLPSDRFFAERPEGSVSTLKIQRTQQEDSAVYLCASSLDTGLAGGPPYEQYFGPGTRLTVT.

The chain is built from TRBV2 and TRBJ2-3; D is possibly TRBD1 (6 bases). The CDR3 contains 13 residues. Trimming shortened V by 10 bases and J by 6 bases, and 17 bases separated the two germline ends. From germline, CDR1 is SNHLY and CDR2 FYNNEI. CDR3 region: CATGYRESDTQYF. Written as DNA, the CDR3 is TGTGCCACTGGGTACAGGGAAAGTGATACGCAGTATTTT. The full variable domain, in which reference TRBV2 and TRBJ2-3 provide the parts outside the CDR3, is EPEVTQTPSHQVTQMGQEVILRCVPISNHLYFYWYRQILGQKVEFLVSFYNNEISEKSEIFDDQFSVERPDGSNFTLKIRSTKLEDSAMYFCATGYRESDTQYFGPGTRLTVL.

The genes are TRBV13 and TRBJ2-3, with D tentatively TRBD2 (5 bases). Looked up from germline, CDR1 is PRHDT and CDR2 is FYEKMQ (reference sequence). The CDR3 has 15 amino acids. Trimming cost V 5 bases and J 2 bases, with 14 bases left between them. The CDR3 loop is CASSQRVSHTDTQYF. CDR3 nucleotide sequence: TGTGCCAGCAGCCAGAGGGTTTCCCACACAGATACGCAGTATTTT.

V usage is TRBV7-9 and J usage is TRBJ2-7; the D is unclear. This CDR3 has 13 residues. CDR1 and CDR2 (germline): SEHNR, FQNEAQ (reference sequence). The V end lost 3 bases, the J end lost 2 bases, and 8 bases lay between the germline ends. The CDR3 DNA reads as TGTGCCAGCAGCTTTGACTGGCCCTACGAGCAGTACTTC. Amino acid sequence: CASSFDWPYEQYF.

The rearrangement links TRBV2 to TRBJ2-3; the D gene is possibly TRBD2 (6 bases). Germline V gene sequence: CDR1 SNHLY, CDR2 FYNNEI. V was cut by 4 bases and J by 0 bases, with 11 bases left in between. The CDR3 runs to 15 residues. The CDR3, as DNA: TGTGCCAGCAGTGGCGGAGGGGCTAGCACAGATACGCAGTATTTT. Its translation is CASSGGGASTDTQYF.

The rearrangement uses TRBV19 and TRBJ2-7, with D perhaps TRBD2 (6 bases). V lost 7 bases to trimming and J lost 0 bases, with 19 bases between them. The CDR3 is 16 residues long. Germline CDR1 reads LNHDA; CDR2 reads SQIVND (reference sequence). CDR3 sequence (DNA): TGTGCCAGTAAACCATCTAGCGCGATAAGCTCCTACGAGCAGTACTTC. It yields the protein CASKPSSAISSYEQYF.

The V and J genes are TRBV6-1 and TRBJ2-1; TRBD2 matches 7 bases. Germline CDR1 is MNHNS and CDR2 is SASEGT. With V trimmed by 1 base and J by 2 bases, 8 bases remained unmatched. The CDR3 runs 17 residues. The CDR3 region is CASSEELYGGTYNEQFF. The CDR3 DNA reads as TGTGCCAGCAGTGAAGAGTTGTACGGGGGGACCTACAATGAGCAGTTCTTC.

The chain carries TRBV6-1 and TRBJ2-1; possible D gene TRBD1, 6 bases. The CDR3 extends over 14 amino acids. The germline V and J ends were trimmed by 6 bases and 8 bases, with 17 bases remaining between them. CDR1 is MNHNS, CDR2 SASEGT, per germline. The CDR3 here is CASSWTVTGYEQFF. CDR3 DNA: TGTGCCAGCAGCTGGACAGTTACGGGATATGAGCAGTTCTTC.

This chain links TRBV18 with TRBJ2-7; D possibly corresponds to TRBD2 (5 bases). The V end was cut by 2 bases, the J end by 6 bases, with 17 bases between. The CDR3 has 15 residues. Germline CDR1 is KGHSH and CDR2 is LQKENI. The CDR3 nucleotides are TGTGCCAGCTCACCAGGTTTCGGTGCGGGCCGCGAGCAGTACTTC. This codes for CASSPGFGAGREQYF.

Concerning this clone: With a much larger clone just one base away, this may be a read error. The same CDR3 is also encoded by other DNA sequences in this sample. The genes are TRBV6-5 and TRBJ2-7; D ambiguous. V lost 5 bases and J lost 2, with 4 bases in between. Germline lookup yields CDR1 MNHEY and CDR2 SVGAGI. CDR3 length: 11 amino acids. CDR3 sequence reads: CASSPAYEQYF. In nucleotides, the CDR3 is TGTGCCAGCAGTCCCGCCTACGAGCAGTACTTC.

This clone was recorded many times. The chain is built from TRBV7-9 and TRBJ1-1; no definite D call. Per germline, CDR1 SEHNR and CDR2 FQNEAQ (reference sequence). The CDR3 runs to 13 residues. The V end lost 1 base, the J end lost 1 base, and 4 bases lay between the germline ends. CDR3 nucleotides: TGTGCCAGCAGCTTAGGCAGGAACACTGAAGCTTTCTTT. Its protein product is CASSLGRNTEAFF.